Listed below are T cell receptor beta chains from one sample, sequenced in a study of T cell responses to AZD1222 COVID-19 vaccine. TCRdb's table, derived via immunoSEQ multiplex PCR, lists solely in-frame clones and lacks some. The table includes about 110,000 clones, approximately 90% detected once. The material sequenced was peripheral blood, taken on day 0 of AZD1222 vaccination. The receptor set was obtained from an adult in good health. CDR3s include the opening cysteine and the closing phenylalanine or tryptophan. Each record gives: V gene, clone size, J gene, D gene, CDR3 DNA, CDR3 protein. A D gene is named only where the DNA matches it firmly. The size entry is marked missing in some rows and otherwise reads once, few, many or a size class.

>TRBV28|.|TRBJ2-1|.
TGTGCCAGCAGTTTATTCGGGCTTTACAATGAGCAGTTCTTC
CASSLFGLYNEQFF
>TRBV3-1/TRBV3-2|.|TRBJ1-4|.
TGTGCCAGCAGCCAGGGACCTTACAATGAAAAACTGTTTTTT
CASSQGPYNEKLFF
>TRBV18|.|TRBJ1-4|.
TGTGCCAGCTCACCACCGGAGGGGTGGGGCGAAAAACTGTTTTTT
CASSPPEGWGEKLFF
>TRBV6-2/TRBV6-3|.|TRBJ1-1|.
TGTGCCAGCAGTTACGCTTCGCCGAACACTGAAGCTTTCTTT
CASSYASPNTEAFF
>TRBV29-1|.|TRBJ2-7|.
TGCAGCGTTGATTCGCCAGGCTACGAGCAGTACTTC
CSVDSPGYEQYF
>TRBV6-2/TRBV6-3|.|TRBJ2-7|.
TGTGCCAGCAGTTACCTTCGGCGGAGGAGCTCCTACGAGCAGTACTTC
CASSYLRRRSSYEQYF
>TRBV30|.|TRBJ1-3|TRBD1
TGTGCCTGGACCGGACAGGATTATAGAAACACCATATATTTT
CAWTGQDYRNTIYF
>TRBV18|.|TRBJ2-3|.
TGTGCCAGCTCACCCGCGGTTGCCACAGATACGCAGTATTTT
CASSPAVATDTQYF
>TRBV19|.|TRBJ1-2|TRBD1
TGTGCCAGTAGTATCCCCTTCAGGACAGGGGGTATTAATGGCTACACCTTC
CASSIPFRTGGINGYTF
>TRBV5-6|.|TRBJ1-4|.
TGTGCCAGCAGTGGTTCGGGTGTTGTGGGTGAAAAACTGTTTTTT
CASSGSGVVGEKLFF
>TRBV7-2|.|TRBJ1-2|TRBD1
TGTGCCAGCAGCTCGGGGACAGGGAACTATGGCTACACCTTC
CASSSGTGNYGYTF
>TRBV9|.|TRBJ1-2|.
TGTGCCAGCAGCGGAGCGAGGGCAGGAGGCTACACCTTC
CASSGARAGGYTF
>TRBV3-1/TRBV3-2|.|TRBJ2-2|.
TGTGCCAGCAGCTTCGACTATAGTTACGGGGAGCTGTTTTTT
CASSFDYSYGELFF
>TRBV6-5|.|TRBJ2-1|.
TGTGCCAGCAGTTACTTAGGGGGGAGCTCCTACAATGAGCAGTTCTTC
CASSYLGGSSYNEQFF
>TRBV4-2|once|TRBJ2-2|.
TGTGCCAGCAGCCAAGTCCGGGACCTAAACACCGGGGAGCTGTTTTTT
CASSQVRDLNTGELFF
>TRBV5-4|.|TRBJ2-3|TRBD2
TGTGCCAGCAGCCAACGGGTAGCGGGATCCACAGATACGCAGTATTTT
CASSQRVAGSTDTQYF
>TRBV28|.|TRBJ1-1|TRBD1
TGTGCCAGCCATCGACAGGGAAACACTGAAGCTTTCTTT
CASHRQGNTEAFF
>TRBV19|.|TRBJ1-5|TRBD1
TGTGCCAGTAGTATAGATAACAGGGGGACGGGTCAGCCCCAGCATTTT
CASSIDNRGTGQPQHF
>TRBV29-1|.|TRBJ1-6|TRBD1
TGCAGCGTTGGATGGGACAGAGATTCACCCCTCCACTTT
CSVGWDRDSPLHF
>TRBV11-2|few|TRBJ2-5|.
TGTGCCAGCAGCTTGGTGGGAGAGGAGACCCAGTACTTC
CASSLVGEETQYF
>TRBV5-8|.|TRBJ2-5|.
TGTGCCAGCAGCTTGGTAGGGGCAGAGACCCAGTACTTC
CASSLVGAETQYF
>TRBV29-1|.|TRBJ2-7|.
TGCAGCGTCGAGAGGGGCAACGAGCAGTACTTC
CSVERGNEQYF
>TRBV6-4|few|TRBJ2-3|.
TGTGCCAGCAGTGCGTCGGGAGATGCAGATACGCAGTATTTT
CASSASGDADTQYF
>TRBV7-8|.|TRBJ1-5|.
TGTGCCAGCAGCTTAGAGGGGAGCAATCAGCCCCAGCATTTT
CASSLEGSNQPQHF
>TRBV7-9|.|TRBJ2-1|TRBD2
TGTGCCAGTTTGGGGGGAGCCCCAGGACTAGCGGACTACAATGAGCAGTTCTTC
CASLGGAPGLADYNEQFF
>TRBV11-2|.|TRBJ1-4|.
TGTGCCAGCAGCTTAGGACGGACTGTTTCAACTAATGAAAAACTGTTTTTT
CASSLGRTVSTNEKLFF
>TRBV7-9|.|TRBJ2-5|TRBD2
TGTGCCAGCAGCCGGTCAGCGGGGTTAAGCCAAGAGACCCAGTACTTC
CASSRSAGLSQETQYF
>TRBV29-1|.|TRBJ1-2|.
TGCAGCCTGGAGAATTCAGGGGATGGCTACACCTTC
CSLENSGDGYTF
>TRBV7-8|.|TRBJ2-6|.
TGTGCCACCTGCTACAGGGCAGAACTAATGAGCTCTGGGGCCAACGTCCTGACTTTC
CATCYRAELMSSGANVLTF
>TRBV11-1|.|TRBJ1-3|.
TGTGCCAGCAGATACGGGACGAGCTCTGGAAACACCATATATTTT
CASRYGTSSGNTIYF
>TRBV9|.|TRBJ2-5|.
TGTGCCAGCAGCGCACATCCGGCAGACCAAGAGACCCAGTACTTC
CASSAHPADQETQYF
>TRBV27|.|TRBJ2-7|.
TGTGCCAGCAGTTATAACGGGGGGCCCTACGAGCAGTACTTC
CASSYNGGPYEQYF
>TRBV29-1|.|TRBJ2-2|.
TGCAGCGTGACAGGGAGGGGGGAGCTGTTTTTT
CSVTGRGELFF
>TRBV5-1|.|TRBJ2-2|.
TGCGCCAGCAGCTTGGCTGTTGGGGCCGGGGAGCTGTTTTTT
CASSLAVGAGELFF
>TRBV3-1/TRBV3-2|.|TRBJ2-7|TRBD2
TGTGCCAGCAGCCAAGAGGAGGGAGGGCCCTCCTACGAGCAGTACTTC
CASSQEEGGPSYEQYF
>TRBV7-9|.|TRBJ1-5|TRBD1
TGTGCCAGCAGCTTAAGAGGGGGCAGCAATCAGCCCCAGCATTTT
CASSLRGGSNQPQHF
>TRBV28|.|TRBJ2-3|TRBD2
TGTGCCAGCAGTAGGACCCCACCCGGGACTAGCGGGTTCTCAGATACGCAGTATTTT
CASSRTPPGTSGFSDTQYF
>TRBV20-1|.|TRBJ2-3|TRBD2
TGCAGTGCTAGTCCGACTAGCGGGAGAGTAGATACGCAGTATTTT
CSASPTSGRVDTQYF
>TRBV5-1|.|TRBJ1-1|.
TGCGCCAGCAGCTTGGCCGGAGGCCCGGGCACTGAAGCTTTCTTT
CASSLAGGPGTEAFF
>TRBV19|.|TRBJ2-2|TRBD2
TGTGCCAGTAGTATGGCCTTTGCGGGAGGGCCGGACACCGGGGAGCTGTTTTTT
CASSMAFAGGPDTGELFF
>TRBV9|.|TRBJ2-1|TRBD2
TGTGCCAGCAGCAAAGGACTAGCGGGGTGGGAGCAGTTCTTC
CASSKGLAGWEQFF
>TRBV24-1|.|TRBJ2-5|.
TGTGCCACCAGTCCCGGGGGAGGCCAAGAGACCCAGTACTTC
CATSPGGGQETQYF
>TRBV7-8|.|TRBJ1-3|.
TGTGCCAGCAGCCAAGGACAGCCTACTGGAAACACCATATATTTT
CASSQGQPTGNTIYF
>TRBV10-3|.|TRBJ1-2|.
TGTGCCATCAGTGGAAACGGGAACCATGGCTACACCTTC
CAISGNGNHGYTF
>TRBV24-1|.|TRBJ2-5|.
TGTGCCACCGGACAGCAAGAGACCCAGTACTTC
CATGQQETQYF
>TRBV11-2|.|TRBJ2-2|.
TGTGCCAGCAGCCTTGGGCAGGCGGGCACCGGGGAGCTGTTTTTT
CASSLGQAGTGELFF
>TRBV19|.|TRBJ1-1|.
TGTGCCAGTAGCCCCGGGACTGAAGCTTTCTTT
CASSPGTEAFF
>TRBV7-9|.|TRBJ1-6|.
TGTGCCAGCAGCTCCTCAGGGTGGGCGGGTGAGGAGACCCTCCACTTT
CASSSSGWAGEETLHF
>TRBV5-5|.|TRBJ1-5|.
TGTGCCAGCAGCCCCGTACAGAATAGCAATCAGCCCCAGCATTTT
CASSPVQNSNQPQHF
>TRBV5-1|.|TRBJ2-3|.
TGCGCCAGCACCGAGATGAACACAGATACGCAGTATTTT
CASTEMNTDTQYF
>TRBV5-4|.|TRBJ2-7|TRBD1
TGTGCCAGCAGCTTGGCCGGGACAGTTACCTACGAGCAGTACTTC
CASSLAGTVTYEQYF
>TRBV28|.|TRBJ2-5|.
TGTGCCAGCAGTTATGGCGGCGGAGGCACCCAGTACTTC
CASSYGGGGTQYF
>TRBV6-5|.|TRBJ2-2|.
TGTGCCAGCAGACCCTCTCCTGTCATCAACGGGGAGCTGTTTTTT
CASRPSPVINGELFF
>TRBV5-4|.|TRBJ1-1|.
TGTGCCAGCAGCCTACCCGGGGGGATGAACACTGAAGCTTTCTTT
CASSLPGGMNTEAFF
>TRBV11-3|.|TRBJ2-3|.
TGTGCCAGCAGCACCGGGACCTTGAGGGGAGATACGCAGTATTTT
CASSTGTLRGDTQYF